This paragraph reports one TCR beta chain. Libraries were prepared by immunoSEQ multiplex PCR; TCRdb keeps only in-frame clonotypes and omits some of them. Among over 95,000 clones, less than 85% were seen once, and the ten largest hold 15% to 20%. The CDR3 extends over 17 amino acids. V lost 3 bases to trimming and J lost 3 bases; unmatched junction nucleotides: 8. Germline assignment: CDR1 MDHEN and CDR2 SYDVKM. The data were taken from a study of blood T cell repertoires in COVID-19. Sequencing used peripheral blood. The chain uses TRBV28 and TRBJ2-1, with TRBD2 matching 10 bases. The clonotype originates from a woman older than 75 with active or convalescent COVID-19. In DNA form, the CDR3 reads TGTGCCAGCAGTTTCGAAGCGGGAGGGCCTTTCTACAATGAGCAGTTCTTC. The encoded protein is CASSFEAGGPFYNEQFF.